One and the same sample provided the 30 T cell receptor beta chains below, sequenced in a study of shared clonotypes between healthy human individuals. Sequencing used immunoSEQ multiplex PCR; TCRdb keeps in-frame clones, though not all of them. The data hold 850,000 to 1,200,000 clones, with around four fifths observed a single time. Material: memory CD4+ T cells sorted from blood. Subset specified: CD45RA-negative fraction. These receptors all stem from a man aged 18 to 30 in good health.

This chain links TRBV29-1 with TRBJ1-2; the D gene is possibly TRBD1 (5 bases). Germline V gives CDR1 SQVTM, CDR2 ANQGSEA. Between the trimmed V and J ends, which lost 4 bases and 8 bases, there was a span of 11 bases. The CDR3 extends over 11 amino acids. The CDR3: CSVGVRGGYTF. In DNA form, the CDR3 reads TGCAGCGTTGGAGTAAGGGGCGGCTACACCTTC.

This clone was found a few times. The chain recombines TRBV2 with TRBJ1-1; D not resolved. The CDR3 consists of 15 residues. The ends were cut back, 5 bases at V and 4 bases at J, with 17 bases in the middle. The germline CDR1 and CDR2 sequences are SNHLY and FYNNEI. The CDR3 coding sequence is TGTGCCAGCAGTCCCAGACTCTTGGTGAGCACTGAAGCTTTCTTT. This sequence encodes CASSPRLLVSTEAFF. The full variable domain, its missing parts supplied by reference TRBV2 and TRBJ1-1, is EPEVTQTPSHQVTQMGQEVILRCVPISNHLYFYWYRQILGQKVEFLVSFYNNEISEKSEIFDDQFSVERPDGSNFTLKIRSTKLEDSAMYFCASSPRLLVSTEAFFGQGTRLTVV.

This chain joins TRBV5-6 and TRBJ2-2; 7 nucleotides align to TRBD1. V lost 0 bases and J lost 0; bases outside the gene matches: 5. This CDR3 spans 17 amino acids. Germline V gene data show CDR1 as SGHDT and CDR2 as YYEEEE. The CDR3 coding sequence is TGTGCCAGCAGCTTGGGACTGACAGGGTCGAACACCGGGGAGCTGTTTTTT. Encoded protein: CASSLGLTGSNTGELFF.

A note on this clone: The same CDR3 also results from other DNA sequences found in this sample. This chain joins TRBV6-1 and TRBJ2-7; tentatively, D is TRBD1 (5 bases). The V gene lost 6 bases and the J gene lost 3 bases, with 6 bases spanning the gap. The CDR3 runs 11 residues. Germline lookup yields CDR1 MNHNS and CDR2 SASEGT. The CDR3 loop is CASRQGYEQYF. As DNA, the CDR3 is TGTGCCAGCAGGCAGGGCTACGAGCAGTACTTC.

The J gene is TRBJ2-7, the V gene TRBV28, with TRBD2 identical over 7 bases. Per germline, CDR1 MDHEN and CDR2 SYDVKM. CDR3 length: 15 residues. J lost 0 bases, V lost 6 bases, and 8 bases had no gene match. CDR3 DNA: TGTGCCAGCAGGAGCCCGACGGGGGGCTCCTACGAGCAGTACTTC. Its translation: CASRSPTGGSYEQYF.

This clone was seen a single time. The chain carries TRBV15 and TRBJ2-6; tentative D call: TRBD1 (6 bases). Trimming left V 0 bases short and J 3 bases short, with 18 bases between. There are 19 residues in the CDR3. Germline V gene lookup returns CDR1 LNHNV and CDR2 YYDKDF (reference sequence). The DNA for the CDR3 is TGTGCCACCAGCAGAGATCTTGTGGGGGCGGGTGGTGGGGCCAACGTCCTGACTTTC. Translating it yields CATSRDLVGAGGGANVLTF.

A note on this clone: Other DNA sequences in the sample encode the same CDR3. The CDR3 region has the DNA TGTGCCAGCAGCGTAGGTTTAGCGGGGGGGAATGAGCAGTTCTTC. Translated, it gives CASSVGLAGGNEQFF. The chain combines TRBV9 with TRBJ2-1; 11 bases map to TRBD2. Germline loops: CDR1 SGDLS, CDR2 YYNGEE. The J segment lost 7 bases and the V segment lost 0 bases, leaving 3 bases of the junction unmatched. The CDR3 is made up of 15 amino acids.

The chain joins TRBV5-1 to TRBJ1-3; the D is unclear. Per germline, CDR1 SGHRS and CDR2 YFSETQ. The CDR3 sequence is 15 residues long. Trimming took off 0 bases at V and 0 bases at J, with 7 bases between the two ends. CDR3 residues: CASSLDHNSGNTIYF. The CDR3 DNA reads as TGCGCCAGCAGCTTGGATCACAACTCTGGAAACACCATATATTTT.

This chain links TRBV5-4 with TRBJ2-5; maybe TRBD1 (6 bases). In germline, CDR1 is SGHNT, CDR2 YYREEE (reference sequence). The CDR3 sequence is 14 residues long. The germline V and J ends were trimmed by 0 bases and 4 bases, with 10 bases remaining between them. The CDR3 loop reads CASSLAAQGETQYF. The CDR3 DNA reads as TGTGCCAGCAGCTTGGCGGCACAGGGAGAGACCCAGTACTTC.

This clone was seen only once. The V gene is TRBV5-1, the J gene TRBJ1-4, with 9 bases matching TRBD1. This CDR3 has 16 residues. With V trimmed by 7 bases and J by 5 bases, 12 bases remained unmatched. The germline V gene encodes CDR1 SGHRS and CDR2 YFSETQ. The CDR3 coding sequence is TGCGCCAGCGCTATTATACCGACAGGGGGAAATGAAAAACTGTTTTTT. It yields the protein CASAIIPTGGNEKLFF.

This chain uses TRBV19 with TRBJ1-6; D gene unclear. The CDR3 runs 14 residues. Germline V lookup: CDR1 LNHDA, CDR2 SQIVND (reference sequence). Trimming took off 0 bases at V and 4 bases at J, with 4 bases between the two ends. This chain's CDR3 is CASSIDPYNSPLHF. The CDR3 DNA reads TGTGCCAGTAGTATAGATCCATATAATTCACCCCTCCACTTT. The full variable domain, completed using reference TRBV19 and TRBJ1-6, is DGGITQSPKYLFRKEGQNVTLSCEQNLNHDAMYWYRQDPGQGLRLIYYSQIVNDFQKGDIAEGYSVSREKKESFPLTVTSAQKNPTAFYLCASSIDPYNSPLHFGNGTRLTVT.

This clone came up a few times. Written as DNA, the CDR3 is TGCGCCAGCAGCGAGATCGCCGCAGGGGTTAACCAGCCCCAGCATTTT. Amino acid sequence: CASSEIAAGVNQPQHF. V and J are TRBV5-1 and TRBJ1-5; D may be TRBD1 (6 bases). The CDR3 length is 16 residues. CDR1 SGHRS and CDR2 YFSETQ come from the germline V gene. Trimming took off 4 bases at V and 7 bases at J, with 21 bases between the two ends.

This clone was counted a few times. The chain is built from TRBV28 and TRBJ2-1; 7 bases align to TRBD1. Losses at the gene ends were 5 bases for V and 5 bases for J; bases not matched to a gene: 12. The CDR3 has 16 residues. Germline loops: CDR1 MDHEN, CDR2 SYDVKM. This chain's CDR3 is CASSTRQGLGNNEQFF. In DNA form, the CDR3 reads TGTGCCAGCAGTACCAGACAGGGTCTGGGGAACAATGAGCAGTTCTTC.

The chain employs TRBV27 and TRBJ2-7; 7 positions match TRBD2. Germline CDR1 reads MNHEY; CDR2 reads SMNVEV (reference sequence). The CDR3 consists of 16 residues. J was trimmed by 1 base and V by 5 bases; bases with no gene match: 11. This CDR3 is CASSPRGRERSYEQYF. The CDR3 DNA follows: TGTGCCAGCAGTCCCCGTGGGCGGGAGAGGTCCTACGAGCAGTACTTC.

CDR3 DNA: TGTGCCTGGAGTGTAGGTGCCGGAGTCGGTGCGGAGCAGTACTTC. Translated, it gives CAWSVGAGVGAEQYF. The chain combines TRBV30 with TRBJ2-7; D gene uncertain. The CDR3 consists of 15 residues. Germline assignment: CDR1 GTSNPN and CDR2 SVGIG (reference sequence). Trimming took off 0 bases at V and 7 bases at J, with 19 bases between the two ends.

Comment on this clone: This same CDR3 is encoded by further DNA sequences in the sample. V gene TRBV10-2 combines with J gene TRBJ2-7; weak D call: TRBD2 (5 bases). There are 13 residues in the CDR3. CDR1 WSHSY and CDR2 SAAADI come from the germline V gene. Trimming removed 7 bases from V and 2 bases from J, with 12 bases in between. CDR3 sequence (DNA): TGCGCCAGCAAGCTAGCCGGAACCTACGAGCAGTACTTC. Protein sequence: CASKLAGTYEQYF.

The chain uses TRBV27 and TRBJ1-1; unclear D gene. The CDR3 length is 13 residues. Germline V gene lookup returns CDR1 MNHEY and CDR2 SMNVEV (reference sequence). Deletions cut 8 bases from V and 1 base from J, with 11 bases between. The CDR3 region is CASFYRENTEAFF. CDR3 in DNA: TGTGCCAGCTTTTATAGGGAGAACACTGAAGCTTTCTTT.

This rearrangement joins TRBV28 to TRBJ1-3; D remains ambiguous. V lost 2 bases and J 8 bases, leaving 7 bases between the germline ends. The germline gives CDR1 MDHEN, CDR2 SYDVKM. The CDR3 has 12 amino acids. The CDR3, as DNA: TGTGCCAGCAGTTTAGGAGTGGACACCATATATTTT. Amino acids: CASSLGVDTIYF.

This clone was counted only a few times. The chain combines TRBV29-1 with TRBJ1-1; tentative D call: TRBD1 (5 bases). V dropped 7 bases and J dropped 1 base, with 10 bases sitting between them. This CDR3 spans 12 amino acids. CDR1 and CDR2 (germline): SQVTM, ANQGSEA. The CDR3 spells CSGGTANTEAFF. Here the CDR3 DNA reads TGCAGCGGTGGGACTGCGAACACTGAAGCTTTCTTT.

The CDR3, as DNA: TGTGCCAGCAGCTCGGACGGGAGCTTCAGCACAGATACGCAGTATTTT. Translated, it gives CASSSDGSFSTDTQYF. This chain connects TRBV2 to TRBJ2-3, with D maybe TRBD2 (6 bases). Germline loops: CDR1 SNHLY, CDR2 FYNNEI. The CDR3 loop spans 16 amino acids. Trimming left V 6 bases short and J 0 bases short, with 16 bases between.

This chain connects TRBV6-1 to TRBJ2-1; D possibly corresponds to TRBD2 (6 bases). The V end was cut by 4 bases, the J end by 9 bases, with 22 bases between. This CDR3 region has 16 residues. The germline CDR1 and CDR2 sequences are MNHNS and SASEGT. The CDR3 DNA reads TGTGCCAGCAGTGTAGGTTGGGGACCACGGGGGAGTGAGCAGTTCTTC. It is translated as CASSVGWGPRGSEQFF.

This rearrangement joins TRBV11-2 to TRBJ2-3; D possibly corresponds to TRBD1 (5 bases). Trimming shortened V by 3 bases and J by 3 bases, and 13 bases separated the two germline ends. Germline V CDR1 and CDR2: SGHAT, FQNNGV. CDR3 length: 15 amino acids. Here the CDR3 reads CASSFRTRGTDTQYF. CDR3 nucleotides: TGTGCCAGCAGCTTCCGAACAAGGGGAACAGATACGCAGTATTTT.

This clone has a handful of counts. The J gene is TRBJ1-6, the V gene TRBV5-1; a possible D gene is TRBD1 (6 bases). Germline CDR1 and CDR2: SGHRS and YFSETQ. Between the trimmed V and J ends, which lost 0 bases and 8 bases, there was a span of 12 bases. The CDR3 consists of 15 residues. CDR3 nucleotides: TGCGCCAGCAGCTTGGTCGGCAGGGGTGATTCACCCCTCCACTTT. Translating it yields CASSLVGRGDSPLHF.

The chain links TRBV6-5 to TRBJ2-1; 7 nucleotides line up with TRBD2. There are 16 residues in the CDR3. Unmatched junction bases numbered 12, after V lost 0 bases and J lost 10 bases. CDR1 is MNHEY and CDR2 is SVGAGI in the germline V gene. This CDR3 reads CASSYSVGRIFGEQFF. The CDR3 nucleotides are TGTGCCAGCAGTTACTCGGTCGGGAGGATATTCGGCGAGCAGTTCTTC.

The chain combines TRBV28 with TRBJ2-4, with 8 bases lining up with TRBD1. CDR1 and CDR2 from the germline V gene are MDHEN and SYDVKM. The CDR3 runs 15 residues. The J segment lost 6 bases and the V segment lost 5 bases, leaving 9 bases of the junction unmatched. In DNA, the CDR3 is TGTGCCAGCAGTCCCCCTACAGGGGGGCTAAACATTCAGTACTTC. It specifies CASSPPTGGLNIQYF.

The chain joins TRBV2 to TRBJ2-6; TRBD1 agrees at 9 bases. Germline V CDR1 and CDR2: SNHLY, FYNNEI. The length of the CDR3 is 17 residues. Unmatched junction bases numbered 9, after V lost 8 bases and J lost 1 base. CDR3 sequence: CASGGTGRLSGANVLTF. CDR3 nucleotides: TGTGCCAGCGGGGGGACAGGGAGGTTATCTGGGGCCAACGTCCTGACTTTC.

V usage is TRBV19 and J usage is TRBJ1-4; D possibly corresponds to TRBD1 (5 bases). The CDR3 covers 14 residues. Trimming cost V 4 bases and J 5 bases, with 11 bases left between them. Germline-derived CDR1 and CDR2 are LNHDA and SQIVND (reference sequence). DNA for the CDR3: TGTGCCAGTAGTAACCGGGGACGGAATGAAAAACTGTTTTTT. Translating gives CASSNRGRNEKLFF.

The CDR3 sequence: CASSLFGQSEKLFF. CDR3 in DNA: TGTGCCAGCAGTCTTTTCGGTCAGTCAGAAAAACTGTTTTTT. This chain joins TRBV9 and TRBJ1-4; D gene unclear. Germline CDR1 and CDR2: SGDLS and YYNGEE. The CDR3 is made up of 14 amino acids. V was trimmed by 5 bases and J by 8 bases, leaving 16 bases between them.

This clone is a singleton in its sample. The rearrangement links TRBV19 to TRBJ1-2; D might be TRBD1 (5 bases). V was pared by 2 bases and J by 8 bases, with 27 bases between. Germline assignment: CDR1 LNHDA and CDR2 SQIVND (reference sequence). The length of the CDR3 is 18 residues. The CDR3 sequence is CASSISLRQGRRKGGYTF. In DNA, the CDR3 is TGTGCCAGTAGTATAAGTCTCCGGCAGGGAAGGAGAAAGGGAGGCTACACCTTC.

The gene calls are TRBV11-2 and TRBJ2-7; 7 positions agree with TRBD2. V lost 1 base, J lost 6 bases, and 9 bases stayed unmatched. The CDR3 contains 15 residues. CDR1 is SGHAT and CDR2 is FQNNGV in the germline V gene. The chain's CDR3 is CASSLVGLGPSEQYF. Here the CDR3 DNA reads TGTGCCAGCAGCTTAGTAGGACTAGGTCCTAGCGAGCAGTACTTC.